The TCR beta chain under discussion was sequenced for a study of cytomegalovirus exposure and HLA in healthy donors. The overall study: Unique TCRs from HLA-typed donors, 85 million to 100 million of them, were held in an early data release.

Whole-study findings and limits: Reportedly, cytomegalovirus status was diagnosed with high sensitivity and specificity.

Germline CDR1 and CDR2: MNHNY and SVGAGI (reference sequence). The CDR3 runs 16 residues. The ends were cut back, 7 bases at V and 5 bases at J, with 20 bases in the middle. Primers included in the PCR were 60 Vbeta and 13 Jbeta primers. Sequenced by immunoSEQ multiplex PCR; TCRdb stores in-frame clones only, minus some. This sample contains approximately 50,000 clones. On this clone: The target antigen is unknown.

Sample: PBMCs. The V call is TRBV6-6, the J call TRBJ1-4, with unresolved D. This sequence originates from a male donor in good health and CMV-seronegative. CDR3 protein: CASKSRDRGGNEKLFF. In DNA, the CDR3 is TGTGCCAGCAAATCAAGGGATCGGGGAGGGAATGAAAAACTGTTTTTT.